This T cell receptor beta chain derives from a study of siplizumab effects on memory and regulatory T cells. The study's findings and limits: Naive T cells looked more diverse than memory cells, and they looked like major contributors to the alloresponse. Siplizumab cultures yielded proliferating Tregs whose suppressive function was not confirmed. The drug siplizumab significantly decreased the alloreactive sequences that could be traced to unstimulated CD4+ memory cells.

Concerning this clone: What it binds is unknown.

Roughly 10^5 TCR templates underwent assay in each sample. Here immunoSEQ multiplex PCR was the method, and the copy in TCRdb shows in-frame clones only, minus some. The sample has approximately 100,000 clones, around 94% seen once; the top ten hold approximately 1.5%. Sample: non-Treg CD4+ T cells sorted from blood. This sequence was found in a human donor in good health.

CDR3 bases: TGTGCCAGCAGTCCCTTAGGGACAGAACAAGAGACCCAGTACTTC. Translation gives CASSPLGTEQETQYF. The chain combines TRBV28 with TRBJ2-5, with TRBD1 matching 7 bases. The V segment lost 5 bases and the J segment 2 bases; nucleotides outside the gene matches: 8. CDR1 and CDR2 (germline): MDHEN, SYDVKM. The CDR3 has 15 amino acids.